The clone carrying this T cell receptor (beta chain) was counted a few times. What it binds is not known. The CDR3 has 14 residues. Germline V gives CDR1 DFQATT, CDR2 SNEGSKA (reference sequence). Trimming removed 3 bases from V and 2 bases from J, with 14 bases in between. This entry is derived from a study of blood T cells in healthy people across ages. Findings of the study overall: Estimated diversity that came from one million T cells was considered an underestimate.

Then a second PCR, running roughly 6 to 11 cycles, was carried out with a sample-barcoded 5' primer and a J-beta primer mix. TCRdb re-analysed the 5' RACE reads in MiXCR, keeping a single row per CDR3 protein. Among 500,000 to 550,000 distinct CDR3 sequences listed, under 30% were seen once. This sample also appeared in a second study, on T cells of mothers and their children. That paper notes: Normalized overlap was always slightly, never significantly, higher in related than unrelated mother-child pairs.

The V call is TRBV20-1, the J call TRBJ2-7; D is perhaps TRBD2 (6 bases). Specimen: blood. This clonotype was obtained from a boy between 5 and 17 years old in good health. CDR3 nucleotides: TGCAGTGCTAGTTCAGGACTACCAGCCTACGAGCAGTACTTC. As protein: CSASSGLPAYEQYF.